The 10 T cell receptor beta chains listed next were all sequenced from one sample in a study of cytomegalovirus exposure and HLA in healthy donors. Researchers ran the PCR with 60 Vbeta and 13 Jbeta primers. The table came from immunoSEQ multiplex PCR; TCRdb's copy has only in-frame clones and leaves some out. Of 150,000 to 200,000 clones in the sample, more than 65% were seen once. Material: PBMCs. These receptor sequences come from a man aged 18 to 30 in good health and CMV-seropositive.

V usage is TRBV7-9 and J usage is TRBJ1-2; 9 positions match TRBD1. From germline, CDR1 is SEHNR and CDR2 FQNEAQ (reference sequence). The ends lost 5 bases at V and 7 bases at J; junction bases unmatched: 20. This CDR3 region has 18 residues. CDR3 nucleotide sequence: TGTGCCAGCAGCCGGCTCTTTGTGGGAAGACAGGGGGAGAGTGGCTACACCTTC. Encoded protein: CASSRLFVGRQGESGYTF. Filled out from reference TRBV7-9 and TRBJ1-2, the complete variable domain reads DTGVSQNPRHKITKRGQNVTFRCDPISEHNRLYWYRQTLGQGPEFLTYFQNEAQLEKSRLLSDRFSAERPKGSFSTLEIQRTEQGDSAMYLCASSRLFVGRQGESGYTFGSGTRLTVV.

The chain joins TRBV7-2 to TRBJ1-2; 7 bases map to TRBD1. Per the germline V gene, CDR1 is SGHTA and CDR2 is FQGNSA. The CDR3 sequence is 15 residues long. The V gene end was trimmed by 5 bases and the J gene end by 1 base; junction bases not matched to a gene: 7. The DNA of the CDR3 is TGTGCCAGCAGCCAGGACAGGTTCGGTAACTATGGCTACACCTTC. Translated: CASSQDRFGNYGYTF. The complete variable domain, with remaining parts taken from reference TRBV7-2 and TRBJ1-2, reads GAGVSQSPSNKVTEKGKDVELRCDPISGHTALYWYRQSLGQGLEFLIYFQGNSAPDKSGLPSDRFSAERTGGSVSTLTIQRTQQEDSAVYLCASSQDRFGNYGYTFGSGTRLTVV.

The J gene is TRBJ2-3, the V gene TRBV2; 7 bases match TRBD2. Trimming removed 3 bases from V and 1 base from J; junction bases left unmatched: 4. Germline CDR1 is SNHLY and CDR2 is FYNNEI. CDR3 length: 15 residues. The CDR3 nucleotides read TGTGCCAGCAGTGACAGGGCGGGGGGCACAGATACGCAGTATTTT. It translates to CASSDRAGGTDTQYF.

CDR3 DNA sequence: TGTGCCAGCAGCGTGGGGGACTTCACAGATACGCAGTATTTT. Amino acid sequence: CASSVGDFTDTQYF. V gene TRBV9 combines with J gene TRBJ2-3; D is possibly TRBD2 (6 bases). Germline CDR1 SGDLS, CDR2 YYNGEE. The CDR3 is made up of 14 amino acids. V lost 2 bases and J lost 2, with 9 bases in between.

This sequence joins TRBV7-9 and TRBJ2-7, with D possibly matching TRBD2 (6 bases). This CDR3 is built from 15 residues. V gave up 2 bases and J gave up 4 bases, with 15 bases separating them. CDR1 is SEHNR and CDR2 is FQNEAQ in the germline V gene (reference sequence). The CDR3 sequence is CASSLISGVPYEQYF. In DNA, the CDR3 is TGTGCCAGCAGCTTAATTAGCGGCGTCCCATACGAGCAGTACTTC.

CDR3 protein: CASSLGTGSSYEQYF. As DNA, the CDR3 is TGTGCCAGCAGCCTGGGGACAGGGTCTTCCTACGAGCAGTACTTC. This chain uses TRBV11-2 with TRBJ2-7; the match to TRBD1 covers 9 bases. The CDR3 totals 15 residues. With 5 bases clipped from V and 1 base from J, the junction kept 6 bases outside the gene matches. CDR1 is SGHAT and CDR2 is FQNNGV in the germline V gene.

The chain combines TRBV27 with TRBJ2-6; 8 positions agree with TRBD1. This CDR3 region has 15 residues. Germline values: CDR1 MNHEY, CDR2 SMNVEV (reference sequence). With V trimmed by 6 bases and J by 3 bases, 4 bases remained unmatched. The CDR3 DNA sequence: TGTGCCAGCAGGGACAGGGTCAGTGGGGCCAACGTCCTGACTTTC. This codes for CASRDRVSGANVLTF.

This chain's CDR3 is CASSDRGEEKLFF. The CDR3 region has the DNA TGTGCCAGCAGTGACAGGGGGGAAGAAAAACTGTTTTTT. The chain carries TRBV5-6 and TRBJ1-4; 9 bases are a match to TRBD1. The trim removed 5 bases at V and 8 bases at J, leaving 4 bases unmatched. CDR3 length: 13 amino acids. The germline gives CDR1 SGHDT, CDR2 YYEEEE. Full variable domain (missing parts from reference TRBV5-6 and TRBJ1-4): DAGVTQSPTHLIKTRGQQVTLRCSPKSGHDTVSWYQQALGQGPQFIFQYYEEEERQRGNFPDRFSGHQFPNYSSELNVNALLLGDSALYLCASSDRGEEKLFFGSGTQLSVL.

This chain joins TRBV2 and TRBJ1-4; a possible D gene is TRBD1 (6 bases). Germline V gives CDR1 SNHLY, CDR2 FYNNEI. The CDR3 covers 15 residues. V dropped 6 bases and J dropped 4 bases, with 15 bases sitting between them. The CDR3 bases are TGTGCCAGCAGGGATTACAGGGCGGGTAATGAAAAACTGTTTTTT. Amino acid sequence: CASRDYRAGNEKLFF.

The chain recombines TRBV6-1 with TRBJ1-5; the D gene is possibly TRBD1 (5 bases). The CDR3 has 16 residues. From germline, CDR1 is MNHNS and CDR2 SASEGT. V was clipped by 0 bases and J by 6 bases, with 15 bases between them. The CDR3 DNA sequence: TGTGCCAGCAGTGAAGCGATCGGGCAGGGAGGTCAGCCCCAGCATTTT. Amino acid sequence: CASSEAIGQGGQPQHF.